This section outlines one T cell receptor (beta chain) sequence together with its context. The antigen is not known. The same CDR3 is also encoded by other DNA sequences in this sample. 13 Jbeta primers and 60 Vbeta primers were used for the PCR. As originally analysed: Roughly 10 million shared chains were among around 80 million unique TCR beta chains counted in a later analysis. Only in-frame clones appear in the TCRdb table, and some are missing; sequencing was by immunoSEQ multiplex PCR. V and J calls plus clone size are reproduced from that table; the DNA served to infer D and trimming. The data show about 170,000 clones, under 85% seen once. The CDR3 runs 15 residues. Per the germline V gene, CDR1 is LNHDA and CDR2 is SQIVND (reference sequence). V gave up 4 bases and J gave up 5 bases; unmatched junction bases: 6. This sample was taken from a study of cytomegalovirus exposure and HLA in healthy donors. Study at large: When fewer than 400 donors were genotyped, roughly 82% of them were found to fall in the Caucasian-associated ancestry cluster.

Study conclusions and caveats: Based on reports, TCR beta sequences accurately predicted HLA-A and HLA-B alleles for most subjects. Later analysis identified a missense DCLRE1C variant that was linked to TCR beta V- and J-gene trimming.

The rearrangement links TRBV19 to TRBJ2-2; TRBD1 agrees at 8 bases. This TCR was sampled from a female donor in good health and CMV-seronegative. Sequences were obtained from PBMCs. CDR3 sequence reads: CASSRGTGGTGELFF. DNA for the CDR3: TGTGCCAGTAGTAGGGGGACAGGTGGGACCGGGGAGCTGTTTTTT.